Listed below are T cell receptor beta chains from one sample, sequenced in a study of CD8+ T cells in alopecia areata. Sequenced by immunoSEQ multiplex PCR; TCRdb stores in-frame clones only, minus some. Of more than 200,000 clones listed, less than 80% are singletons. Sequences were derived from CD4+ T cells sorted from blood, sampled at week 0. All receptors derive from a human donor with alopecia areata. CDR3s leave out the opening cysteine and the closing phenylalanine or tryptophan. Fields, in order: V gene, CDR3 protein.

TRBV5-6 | ASSSSGGTVTQY
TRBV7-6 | ASSWYNRGDGGELF
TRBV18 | ASSPLPAGGSYEQY
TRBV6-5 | ASSYDGGGSTDTQY
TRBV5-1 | ASSLLAGEIGEQY
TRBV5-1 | ASSLDPSGLRAGELF
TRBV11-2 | ASSPLGRKNIQY
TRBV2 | ASKGFLRTPLH
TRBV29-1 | SVPRTERYEQY
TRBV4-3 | ASSQVDRGAVTDTQY
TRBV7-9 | ASSLEVGGTQGQPQH
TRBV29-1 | SVQPGLSTDTQY
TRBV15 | ATSRGFQPQH
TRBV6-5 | ASSYSRPPMTPLH
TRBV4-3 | ASSMTSGRTYEQY
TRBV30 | AWKSGGANQPQH
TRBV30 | AWSVGLSRDEQF
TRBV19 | ASSPPGQANSPLH
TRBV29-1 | SALGTGNYGYT
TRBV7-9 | ASSATRAGTQY
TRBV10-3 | AIRPPGQGADTQY